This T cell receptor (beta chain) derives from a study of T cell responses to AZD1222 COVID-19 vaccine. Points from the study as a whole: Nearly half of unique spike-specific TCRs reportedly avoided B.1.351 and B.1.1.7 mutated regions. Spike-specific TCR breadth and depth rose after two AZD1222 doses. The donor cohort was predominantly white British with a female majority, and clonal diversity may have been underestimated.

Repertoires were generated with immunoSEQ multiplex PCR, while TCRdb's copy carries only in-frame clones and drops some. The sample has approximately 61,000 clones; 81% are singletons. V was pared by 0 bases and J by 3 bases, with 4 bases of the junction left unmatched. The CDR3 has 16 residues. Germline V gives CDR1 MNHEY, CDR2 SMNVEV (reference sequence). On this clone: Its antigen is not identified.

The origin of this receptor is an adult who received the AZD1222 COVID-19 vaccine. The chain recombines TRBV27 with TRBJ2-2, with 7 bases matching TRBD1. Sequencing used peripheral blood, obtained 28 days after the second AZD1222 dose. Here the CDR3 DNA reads TGTGCCAGCAGTTTATCGGCAGGGGGATACACCGGGGAGCTGTTTTTT. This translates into CASSLSAGGYTGELFF.